This TCR beta chain was identified in a study of shared clonotypes between healthy human individuals. The germline gives CDR1 MNHEY, CDR2 SMNVEV (reference sequence). Trimming pared 2 bases from V and 4 bases from J, leaving 6 bases between. The CDR3 extends over 14 amino acids. Libraries were prepared by immunoSEQ multiplex PCR; TCRdb keeps only in-frame clonotypes and omits some of them. This table has more than 2 million clones, roughly 94% appearing once. As for this clone: Other DNA variants within this sample encode the same CDR3.

The genes are TRBV27 and TRBJ1-6; D call uncertain. The clonotype originates from a man aged 18 to 35 in good health. The sequenced sample consisted of naive CD4+ T cells sorted from blood. Subset meaning: CD45RA+ positively selected. The CDR3 nucleotides read TGTGCCAGCAGTTTACTAGGGTATAATTCACCCCTCCACTTT. Amino acid sequence: CASSLLGYNSPLHF.